Listed here are 21 T cell receptor beta chains from one sample, sequenced in a study of cytomegalovirus exposure and HLA in healthy donors. 60 Vbeta and 13 Jbeta primers were used in PCR. Some clones are missing from TCRdb's copy, which holds only in-frame ones; the method was immunoSEQ multiplex PCR. Of 110,000 to 150,000 clones in the sample, 9.4% were seen once. Sequencing input: PBMCs. The receptors come from a male donor in good health and CMV-seronegative.

The chain joins TRBV7-3 to TRBJ1-1, with 9 bases fitting TRBD1. The CDR3 extends over 15 amino acids. The germline V gene encodes CDR1 SGHTA and CDR2 FQGTGA. Trimming removed 5 bases from V and 3 bases from J; junction bases left unmatched: 7. The CDR3 loop is CASSQGQGKDTEAFF. The CDR3 DNA sequence: TGTGCCAGCAGCCAGGGACAGGGAAAGGACACTGAAGCTTTCTTT.

J is TRBJ2-5 and V is TRBV5-1, with 10 nucleotides matching TRBD1. The CDR3 is made up of 15 amino acids. Germline trimming cut 4 bases from V and 5 bases from J; bases unmatched to any gene: 8. The germline V gene encodes CDR1 SGHRS and CDR2 YFSETQ. CDR3 region: CASSDGTGVGETQYF. As DNA, the CDR3 is TGCGCCAGCAGCGACGGGACAGGGGTAGGCGAGACCCAGTACTTC.

The V gene is TRBV27, the J gene TRBJ2-2; 8 bases fit TRBD1. The CDR3 spans 15 residues. In germline, CDR1 is MNHEY, CDR2 SMNVEV (reference sequence). V dropped 6 bases and J dropped 0; count of bases not matched to a gene: 3. CDR3 coding DNA: TGTGCCAGCAGACAGGGACAGGCGAACACCGGGGAGCTGTTTTTT. Translating gives CASRQGQANTGELFF.

The chain links TRBV5-1 to TRBJ1-1; the D gene is possibly TRBD1 (5 bases). CDR3 size: 13 residues. The germline V gene encodes CDR1 SGHRS and CDR2 YFSETQ. Deletions cut 5 bases from V and 4 bases from J, with 12 bases between. CDR3 coding DNA: TGCGCCAGCAGACGTCAGGGCTTCACTGAAGCTTTCTTT. This sequence encodes CASRRQGFTEAFF.

The chain couples TRBV4-3 to TRBJ2-3; 8 nucleotides agree with TRBD1. The CDR3 spans 16 residues. The germline V gene encodes CDR1 LGHNA and CDR2 YSLEER. With V trimmed by 0 bases and J by 6 bases, 8 bases remained unmatched. CDR3 residues: CASSQETTGVRDTQYF. CDR3 DNA: TGCGCCAGCAGCCAAGAGACGACAGGGGTTAGGGATACGCAGTATTTT.

This clone was seen more than once but under ten times. This rearrangement joins TRBV9 to TRBJ1-2; unclear D gene. Germline V gene data show CDR1 as SGDLS and CDR2 as YYNGEE. The V and J ends lost 4 bases and 2 bases respectively, with 9 bases between them. The CDR3 consists of 13 residues. The CDR3 DNA reads TGTGCCAGCAGCCCTGGGCCCAACTATGGCTACACCTTC. Translating gives CASSPGPNYGYTF.

This clone was found a few times. The chain joins TRBV9 to TRBJ2-1; 8 bases align to TRBD2. This CDR3 is built from 17 residues. CDR1 is SGDLS and CDR2 is YYNGEE in the germline V gene. V was clipped by 4 bases and J by 2 bases; unmatched bases: 11. The chain's CDR3 is CASSSRPGLGPYNEQFF. The DNA of the CDR3 is TGTGCCAGCAGCTCTAGGCCGGGACTAGGGCCCTACAATGAGCAGTTCTTC.

DNA of the CDR3: TGTGCCAGCAAGGCCAGGGAAGAGACCCAGTACTTC. Translated: CASKAREETQYF. The chain carries TRBV25-1 and TRBJ2-5; tentative D call: TRBD1 (5 bases). CDR1 and CDR2 (germline): MGHDK, SYGVNS. V was cut by 7 bases and J by 3 bases, with 9 bases left in between. The CDR3 runs to 12 residues.

This clone was counted between two and nine times. The V call is TRBV7-9, the J call TRBJ2-5; 7 bases align to TRBD1. After removal of 5 bases from V and 2 bases from J, the junction contained 8 bases not matched to a gene. The germline CDR1 and CDR2 sequences are SEHNR and FQNEAQ (reference sequence). CDR3 length equals 15 residues. CDR3 protein: CASSETGLRQETQYF. As DNA, the CDR3 is TGTGCCAGCAGCGAGACAGGGTTGAGGCAAGAGACCCAGTACTTC.

This clone showed up just a few times. The identical CDR3 is also encoded by other nucleotide sequences in the sample. The chain recombines TRBV5-6 with TRBJ2-7; 11 bases are a match to TRBD2. The CDR3 extends over 17 amino acids. The V and J ends lost 4 bases and 3 bases, in that order; junction bases with no gene match: 12. Germline V gives CDR1 SGHDT, CDR2 YYEEEE. The CDR3 nucleotides read TGTGCCAGCAGCGAAACCCGGGGACTAGCGGAGAGCTACGAGCAGTACTTC. Translated: CASSETRGLAESYEQYF.

This clone was seen a handful of times. The V call is TRBV29-1, the J call TRBJ2-5, with a possible D match to TRBD2 (6 bases). V gave up 0 bases and J gave up 5 bases, with 13 bases separating them. Germline V gives CDR1 SQVTM, CDR2 ANQGSEA. The CDR3 spans 14 residues. The CDR3, as DNA: TGCAGCGTTGAAGATCGGGACTCACGGGAGACCCAGTACTTC. Amino acids: CSVEDRDSRETQYF.

The chain links TRBV28 to TRBJ2-1; D may be TRBD2 (5 bases). Germline V gives CDR1 MDHEN, CDR2 SYDVKM. The V end was cut by 5 bases, the J end by 10 bases, with 12 bases between. The CDR3 runs to 12 residues. The CDR3 sequence: CASSPSRREQFF. DNA of the CDR3: TGTGCCAGCAGTCCCTCCAGGAGGGAGCAGTTCTTC.

The V call is TRBV15, the J call TRBJ2-3; maybe TRBD2 (6 bases). The CDR3 covers 16 residues. Germline-derived CDR1 and CDR2 are LNHNV and YYDKDF (reference sequence). The V and J ends lost 0 bases and 0 bases respectively, with 10 bases between them. CDR3 in DNA: TGTGCCACCAGCAGAGACCGGGACTTAAGCACAGATACGCAGTATTTT. Translated: CATSRDRDLSTDTQYF.

The V call is TRBV10-3, the J call TRBJ2-3, with 7 bases that match TRBD2. Germline V lookup: CDR1 ENHRY, CDR2 SYGVKD. The CDR3 has 11 amino acids. The V segment lost 8 bases and the J segment 6 bases; nucleotides outside the gene matches: 2. CDR3 nucleotide sequence: TGTGCCATCTCCGGGGGGGATACGCAGTATTTT. It yields the protein CAISGGDTQYF.

V and J are TRBV5-1 and TRBJ1-1; D might be TRBD1 (5 bases). The CDR3 covers 13 residues. CDR1 is SGHRS, CDR2 YFSETQ, per germline. Trimming removed 4 bases at V and 1 base at J, with 8 bases between. The CDR3 region has the DNA TGCGCCAGCAGCATCACAGGGAACACTGAAGCTTTCTTT. This gives the protein CASSITGNTEAFF.

The chain carries TRBV7-6 and TRBJ2-2; 12 bases match TRBD2. Germline lookup yields CDR1 SGHVS and CDR2 FNYEAQ. Losses at the gene ends were 0 bases for V and 6 bases for J; bases not matched to a gene: 5. The CDR3 sequence is 17 residues long. This CDR3 reads CASSLALAGGPAGELFF. DNA for the CDR3: TGTGCCAGCAGCTTAGCCCTAGCGGGGGGGCCCGCCGGGGAGCTGTTTTTT. Supplemented by reference TRBV7-6 and TRBJ2-2, the full variable domain reads GAGVSQSPRYKVTKRGQDVALRCDPISGHVSLYWYRQALGQGPEFLTYFNYEAQQDKSGLPNDRFSAERPEGSISTLTIQRTEQRDSAMYRCASSLALAGGPAGELFFGEGSRLTVL.

This clone has a handful of counts. The V and J genes are TRBV6-1 and TRBJ2-3, with 10 bases lining up with TRBD1. The germline CDR1 and CDR2 sequences are MNHNS and SASEGT. After removal of 4 bases from V and 2 bases from J, the junction contained 9 bases not matched to a gene. The CDR3 is made up of 17 amino acids. Written as DNA, the CDR3 is TGTGCCAGCAGTGGACTTAGACAGGGGGCCTTCACAGATACGCAGTATTTT. It translates to CASSGLRQGAFTDTQYF.

The table lists this clone with a few counts. The genes are TRBV7-9 and TRBJ2-5; D call uncertain. In germline, CDR1 is SEHNR, CDR2 FQNEAQ (reference sequence). The CDR3 is 14 amino acids. V lost 7 bases and J lost 3, with 15 bases in between. The CDR3 nucleotides are TGTGCCAGCAACCCCAAAGCGACGGAAGAGACCCAGTACTTC. The encoded protein is CASNPKATEETQYF.

This clone was seen a handful of times. The chain employs TRBV5-1 and TRBJ2-3, with 8 bases lining up with TRBD2. J was trimmed by 5 bases and V by 4 bases; bases with no gene match: 9. The germline gives CDR1 SGHRS, CDR2 YFSETQ. This CDR3 is 15 amino acids long. CDR3: CASSGGLVVGDTQYF. CDR3 DNA: TGCGCCAGCAGCGGGGGACTAGTGGTGGGAGATACGCAGTATTTT.

This clone showed up just a few times. This chain connects TRBV6-6 to TRBJ1-5, with TRBD1 identical over 8 bases. CDR1 and CDR2 from the germline V gene are MNHNY and SVGAGI (reference sequence). The V segment lost 4 bases and the J segment 2 bases; nucleotides outside the gene matches: 1. CDR3 length: 14 residues. CDR3 protein: CASSSGQGNQPQHF. CDR3 coding DNA: TGTGCCAGCAGTTCGGGACAGGGCAATCAGCCCCAGCATTTT.

This clone showed up just a few times. This chain joins TRBV6-5 and TRBJ1-2, with D tentatively TRBD1 (5 bases). This CDR3 has 13 residues. Trimming removed 2 bases at V and 4 bases at J, with 8 bases between. Germline V gene lookup returns CDR1 MNHEY and CDR2 SVGAGI. CDR3 coding DNA: TGTGCCAGCAGTTACCCGGGGGGCTATGGCTACACCTTC. It is translated as CASSYPGGYGYTF.